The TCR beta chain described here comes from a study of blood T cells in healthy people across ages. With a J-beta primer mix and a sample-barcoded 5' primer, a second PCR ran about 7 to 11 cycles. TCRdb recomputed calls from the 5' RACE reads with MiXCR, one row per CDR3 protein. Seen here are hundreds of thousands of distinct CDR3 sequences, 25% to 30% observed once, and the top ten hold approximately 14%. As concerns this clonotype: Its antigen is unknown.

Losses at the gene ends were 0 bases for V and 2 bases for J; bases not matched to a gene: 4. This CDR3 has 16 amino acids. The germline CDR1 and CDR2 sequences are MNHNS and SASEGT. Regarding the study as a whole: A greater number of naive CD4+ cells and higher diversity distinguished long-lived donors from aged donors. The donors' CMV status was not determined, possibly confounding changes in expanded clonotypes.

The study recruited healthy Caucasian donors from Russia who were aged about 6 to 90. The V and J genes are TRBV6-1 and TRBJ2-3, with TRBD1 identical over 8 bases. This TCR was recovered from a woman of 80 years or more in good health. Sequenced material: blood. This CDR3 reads CASSEAWGQVTDTQYF. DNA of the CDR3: TGTGCCAGCAGTGAAGCGTGGGGACAGGTCACAGATACGCAGTATTTT.